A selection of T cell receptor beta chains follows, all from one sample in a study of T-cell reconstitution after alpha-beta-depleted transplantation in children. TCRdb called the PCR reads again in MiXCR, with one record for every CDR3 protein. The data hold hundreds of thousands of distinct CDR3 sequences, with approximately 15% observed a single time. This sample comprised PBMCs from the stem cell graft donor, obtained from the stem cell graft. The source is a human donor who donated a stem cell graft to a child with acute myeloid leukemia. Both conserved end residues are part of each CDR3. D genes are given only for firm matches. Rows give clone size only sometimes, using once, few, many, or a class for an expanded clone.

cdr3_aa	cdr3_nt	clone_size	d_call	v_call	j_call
CASSSDGGGYTEAFF	TGTGCCAGCAGTTCCGATGGGGGGGGGTATACTGAAGCTTTCTTT	few	NA	TRBV12-3/TRBV12-4	TRBJ1-1
CATSRDRWGSSTDTQYF	TGTGCCACCAGCAGAGATCGGTGGGGGTCTAGCACAGATACGCAGTATTTT	NA	NA	TRBV15	TRBJ2-3
CATSDRGSQETQYF	TGTGCCACCAGTGATCGCGGGTCGCAAGAGACCCAGTACTTC	many	NA	TRBV24-1	TRBJ2-5
CSARGQGARETQYF	TGCAGTGCTAGAGGGCAGGGTGCGCGGGAGACCCAGTACTTC	many	NA	TRBV20-1	TRBJ2-5
CASSLYGSTGELFF	TGTGCCAGCAGCTTGTATGGGAGCACCGGGGAGCTGTTTTTT	many	NA	TRBV5-6	TRBJ2-2
CAISALTGVSGGASYEQYF	TGTGCCATCAGTGCCCTTACAGGGGTCAGCGGGGGGGCCTCCTACGAGCAGTACTTC	NA	TRBD2	TRBV10-3	TRBJ2-7
CASRGQGDETQYF	TGTGCCAGCAGGGGACAGGGAGATGAGACCCAGTACTTC	NA	TRBD1	TRBV12-3/TRBV12-4	TRBJ2-5
CASSRTGLSTDTQYF	TGTGCCAGCAGCCGAACAGGGCTCAGCACAGATACGCAGTATTTT	NA	NA	TRBV7-6	TRBJ2-3
CASSLTGSGETQYF	TGCGCCAGCAGCTTGACAGGGAGCGGAGAGACCCAGTACTTC	few	NA	TRBV5-1	TRBJ2-5
CASSLIPPNTGELFF	TGTGCCAGCAGCTTAATACCGCCGAACACCGGGGAGCTGTTTTTT	NA	NA	TRBV7-9	TRBJ2-2
CASSGRIGGTEAFF	TGTGCCAGCAGCGGAAGGATAGGGGGCACTGAAGCTTTCTTT	few	NA	TRBV7-2	TRBJ1-1
CASSRGFNSPLHF	TGCGCCAGCAGCCGAGGATTCAATTCACCCCTCCACTTT	few	NA	TRBV4-3	TRBJ1-6
CASSPQEGSGNTIYF	TGTGCCAGCAGCCCACAGGAGGGCTCTGGAAACACCATATATTTT	few	NA	TRBV5-6	TRBJ1-3
CNAELGSSFPELFF	TGCAATGCGGAGTTGGGGTCCTCATTCCCTGAGCTGTTCTTC	NA	NA	TRBV20-1	TRBJ2-1
CSARDPAKKLFF	TGCAGTGCTAGAGATCCAGCAAAAAAACTGTTTTTT	many	NA	TRBV20-1	TRBJ1-4
CASSLVLASGTGELFF	TGTGCCAGCAGTTTAGTGCTAGCAAGCGGCACCGGGGAGCTGTTTTTT	few	NA	TRBV12-3/TRBV12-4	TRBJ2-2
CASTRTSGGNIQYF	TGTGCCAGCACCCGGACTAGCGGGGGGAACATTCAGTACTTC	NA	TRBD2	TRBV6-2/TRBV6-3	TRBJ2-4
CATSRDPAGGGYEQFF	TGTGCCACCAGCAGAGATCCAGCGGGGGGAGGATATGAGCAGTTCTTC	few	TRBD2	TRBV15	TRBJ2-1
CASSSGGYNQPQHF	TGTGCCAGCAGCTCCGGGGGGTACAATCAGCCCCAGCATTTT	NA	NA	TRBV7-9	TRBJ1-5
CASSVATEPNEKLFF	TGTGCCAGCAGCGTAGCGACGGAGCCTAATGAAAAACTGTTTTTT	many	NA	TRBV9	TRBJ1-4
CASSLEPGADTEAFF	TGTGCCAGCAGCTTAGAACCGGGTGCAGACACTGAAGCTTTCTTT	NA	NA	TRBV11-3	TRBJ1-1
CASSPPGLAGGYGSTDTQYF	TGTGCCAGCAGTCCACCGGGACTAGCGGGGGGTTATGGTAGCACAGATACGCAGTATTTT	many	TRBD2	TRBV12-3/TRBV12-4	TRBJ2-3
CASKGRLRTEAFF	TGTGCCAGCAAGGGGAGGCTACGGACTGAAGCTTTCTTT	many	NA	TRBV25-1	TRBJ1-1
CASSPNPTETQYF	TGTGCCAGCAGCCCAAACCCAACAGAGACCCAGTACTTC	few	NA	TRBV9	TRBJ2-5
CAISESAGGETQYF	TGTGCCATCAGTGAGTCGGCAGGTGGAGAGACCCAGTACTTC	many	NA	TRBV10-3	TRBJ2-5
CATSDPDRADYGYTF	TGTGCCACCAGTGATCCAGACAGGGCTGACTATGGCTACACCTTC	NA	TRBD1	TRBV24-1	TRBJ1-2
CASSFVRGRSYEQYF	TGTGCCAGCAGTTTCGTGAGGGGACGATCCTACGAGCAGTACTTC	many	NA	TRBV6-2/TRBV6-3	TRBJ2-7
CASRRTVLYSPLHF	TGTGCCAGCAGGCGGACAGTCCTCTATTCACCCCTCCACTTT	many	NA	TRBV6-1	TRBJ1-6
CASAPGAAYEQYF	TGTGCCAGCGCTCCCGGGGCGGCCTACGAGCAGTACTTC	NA	NA	TRBV7-9	TRBJ2-7
CASSDTGTAYQPQHF	TGTGCCAGCAGTGATACCGGGACAGCTTATCAGCCCCAGCATTTT	NA	TRBD1	TRBV6-1	TRBJ1-5
CASSPGAGPYEQYF	TGTGCCAGCAGCCCGGGGGCGGGCCCCTACGAGCAGTACTTC	NA	NA	TRBV9	TRBJ2-7
CASSLKGKRTITEAFF	TGTGCCAGCAGTTTAAAGGGCAAACGGACCATCACTGAAGCTTTCTTT	many	NA	TRBV28	TRBJ1-1
CASSSLWGYTF	TGTGCCAGCAGCTCTCTCTGGGGCTACACCTTC	many	NA	TRBV7-9	TRBJ1-2
CSIKTGVDTEAFF	TGCAGCATTAAGACAGGGGTAGATACTGAAGCTTTCTTT	NA	TRBD1	TRBV29-1	TRBJ1-1
CASSSAGGTPVETQYF	TGTGCCAGCAGCTCCGCTGGGGGGACACCAGTAGAGACCCAGTACTTC	NA	NA	TRBV9	TRBJ2-5
CSASVRGKQPQHF	TGCAGTGCTAGTGTCCGGGGGAAACAGCCCCAGCATTTT	few	NA	TRBV20-1	TRBJ1-5
CSASRVPKNIQYF	TGCAGTGCTAGTAGGGTCCCCAAAAACATTCAGTACTTC	many	NA	TRBV20-1	TRBJ2-4